This entry is about one TCR beta chain. The specificity of this receptor is unknown. Qualities for individual bases were not recorded, and no much larger clone is one base off. The data derive from a study of cytomegalovirus exposure and HLA in healthy donors (dated by TCRdb to the late 2010s). In terms of the full investigation: An earlier analysis of some 600 of the donors reported under 300 Gb of sequence data and 117 million unique TCR beta sequences obtained from about 200 million T cells. An early release that covered 640 HLA-typed donors contained approximately 320 gigabases of sequencing data and tens of millions of unique TCR sequences. The genetic ancestry cluster associated with self-reported Caucasian donors included roughly 84% of the approximately 400 genotyped donors. The study aimed to test whether signatures of past pathogen exposure could be identified by cataloging public T cell receptors. The T cell repertoires of 666 subjects were profiled by immunosequencing and related to cytomegalovirus serostatus. A separate validation cohort of 100 to 150 different subjects was used in addition to the roughly 640-subject first cohort. To predict cytomegalovirus infection status, the study brought together high-throughput TCR immunosequencing, statistical association of individual TCRs with disease status, and machine learning. To study patterns of TCR occurrence, a later analysis re-analyzed previously published TCR beta repertoires from 700 or so donors and added high-resolution HLA genotyping. Rather than drawing on any new phenotypic data, the later analysis identified candidate immune exposures from TCR beta sequences and the way those sequences occurred across donors. An earlier analysis of 500 to 650 of the donors applied high-throughput TCR beta sequencing to assess whether each TCR beta V gene segment acted as functional or pseudogenic. Alongside the repertoire data, information on donor age, sex, ethnicity and CMV serostatus was compiled. A later genetic analysis used genome-wide SNP genotypes for 398 of the 666 donors, treating that subset as a discovery cohort. All discovery cohort repertoires had been generated using a single sequencing platform. Class I and class II HLA loci were covered by the typing at four-digit resolution. Typing coverage differed by locus: A, B, C, DRB1 and DQB1 were typed in roughly 620-640 donors, DQA1 in about 550, DPA1 in 600 to 610, and DPB1 in 472. Five DR-DQ haplotypes were treated as single units for association and clustering because of strong linkage in the cohort. Among some 410 genotyped donors of the cohort, an average of roughly 230,000 unique TCR beta nucleotide sequences was sequenced per donor, of which roughly 17% were non-productive. General findings and caveats noted by the study authors: A later analysis found that most CMV-associated TCR beta chains appeared HLA-restricted, with HLA associations seemingly driven largely by CMV exposure. In a later genetic analysis, a missense DCLRE1C variant was associated with V-gene and J-gene trimming of TCR beta chains, and the association was replicated in an independent cohort. The authors suggested that the approach could potentially be generalized to other disease states and immunological phenotypes. Sequencing depth was assumed to be roughly uniform across donors in the presence/absence analyses, though that assumption may not hold. A total of 164 TCR beta chains were listed by the study as associated with cytomegalovirus. In a later analysis, TCR association rates were found to vary across HLA loci, with the most associated TCRs seen for DRB1 alleles and the fewest for HLA-C alleles. According to a later genetic analysis, donors in an Asian-associated ancestry cluster had fewer N-insertions in productive TCRs than the approximately 610-donor mean. In vitro tests confirmed that a few of the cytomegalovirus-associated TCR beta chains recognize cytomegalovirus antigens. Linkage disequilibrium might explain the correlated functional status among segregating V segments, but an unknown experimental factor could not be ruled out. A later analysis associated about 17,000 TCR beta sequences with specific HLA alleles at a false discovery rate of 0.05. Several of the top co-occurrence clusters appeared to be linked to parvovirus B19, influenza, CMV and Epstein-Barr virus, according to a later analysis. In both the original and validation cohorts, the classifier was reported to diagnose cytomegalovirus status with high specificity and sensitivity. While some public TCRs were present in many individuals, most TCR sequences turned up only very rarely across donors. In an earlier analysis of some 640 of the donors, most TCR beta V segments were observed in productive rearrangements about 87% or about 30% of the time, broadly matching IMGT annotations. The only immune exposure information available for the cohort was CMV serostatus. The sequencing pipeline was judged likely to have produced a cluster of highly shared sequence variants as a technical artifact. This cohort had only TCR beta chains sequenced, and the lack of alpha or paired-chain data limited which features could be detected. A later analysis found that HLA-associated TCR beta chains were more clonally expanded and had lower generation probabilities than equally common non-associated chains. Because the 87-base-pair reads could not distinguish some IMGT-functional V segments, including TRBV6-2 and TRBV6-3, those segments were excluded. A further reported finding was that TCR beta sequences accurately predicted the HLA-A and HLA-B alleles for most subjects in the first cohort. When HLA alleles, especially DR and DQ, strongly co-occurred, attributing TCR associations to individual alleles was difficult. Because HLA typing was unavailable for some donors at each locus, only the typed subset was used in association tests. Because counts were too low, roughly 18 rarely observed V segments, including chromosome 9 orphons, were left out of the earlier analysis of 500 to 750 of the donors.

The cohort consisted of 650 to 850 healthy bone marrow donors. At the time of sampling, every cohort member was nominally healthy, though immune exposures that went unrecorded were likely present. The donor tested CMV seronegative and was one of the 352 seronegative cohort members. Each donor provided a peripheral blood sample, and peripheral blood mononuclear cells were used for TCR beta sequencing. Genomic DNA extraction from the blood cell samples was performed with the Qiagen DNeasy Blood Extraction Kit. CDR1 and CDR2, per the germline V gene (reference sequence), are WNHNN and SYGVQD. Trimming leaves V shorter by 2 bases and J shorter by 13 bases, with the junction holding 6 bases beyond the gene matches. The CDR3, from cysteine to phenylalanine, totals 15 residues. The CDR3 DNA has 45 bases and is translated from base 1. The method was the immunoSEQ multiplex PCR assay. The multiplex PCR relied on a mix of 60 forward primers for TCR Vbeta segments and 13 reverse primers for TCR Jbeta segments. A multiplex PCR assay on genomic DNA amplified the CDR3 region of rearranged TCR beta genes. Amplified TCR beta libraries were sequenced as 87-base-pair reads on the Illumina HiSeq System. In the source study's methods: A later analysis counted 65 million to 90 million unique TCR beta chains across the 550 to 700 repertoires, and roughly 9.9 million of these chains were shared by at least two donors. A nearest-neighbor algorithm error-corrected the raw reads and collapsed the reads into unique sequences, merging closely related sequences to remove PCR and sequencing errors. V, D and J gene segments were assigned by aligning CDR3 sequences to IMGT reference sequences. Each retained sequence needed at least a six-nucleotide match to both a V gene segment and a J gene segment. A rearrangement was called productive if the CDR3 had no stop codons and remained in frame with V and J, and every other rearrangement was called non-productive. CDR3 was defined by IMGT convention, running from the second conserved V-encoded cysteine to the conserved J-encoded phenylalanine. In an earlier analysis of just under 600 of the donors, sequences lacking an unambiguous match to a single V gene segment were excluded. In an earlier analysis of a few hundred of the donors, a V segment was called functional when productive rearrangements were above 56.7%, and segregating when the standard deviation between donors exceeded 5%. A statistical classification framework was developed to diagnose cytomegalovirus status using the catalog of TCR beta chain sequences. V and J gene assignment, in a later analysis, came from comparing TCR nucleotide sequences with IMGT/GENE-DB human TR gene sequences. In a later analysis, CDR3 sequences and most-parsimonious VDJ recombination scenarios were assigned using the TCRdist pipeline. A later analysis defined each TCR beta chain by its CDR3 amino acid sequence plus V-gene family, and excluded reads lacking a unique V-gene family. To address suspected cross-contamination and a sequencing artifact, a later analysis removed some 620 highly shared, low-generation-probability nucleotide sequences. In a later analysis, a clonal expansion index for each public chain was calculated from normalized within-repertoire ranks of inferred template counts. In a later analysis, generation probabilities were computed using a VDJ recombination model fitted to out-of-frame rearrangements, and the results were checked against IGoR. A later analysis scored TCR-TCR, TCR-HLA and TCR-CMV co-occurrence with hypergeometric tests, applying a repertoire-size bias correction to TCR pairs. To estimate false discovery rates, a later analysis permuted the HLA or CMV assignments 20 times. In a later analysis, co-occurring TCRs were grouped with DBSCAN, and TCRdist sequence similarity was added when clustering was performed within HLA-allele-positive subsets. Repertoires with fewer than 30,000 or more than 120,000 public chains were left out of co-occurrence clustering, as were five repertoires with anomalous nucleotide sharing. TCRdb holds this immuneACCESS table with in-frame rearrangements only. Some clones are missing; in checked studies, unresolved V genes explain under half, and the rest has no known cause. V, J and clone size are taken as reported in that table, and D and trimming were inferred from the DNA itself. This sample gives more than 150,000 clones in total; over 75% of them show up just once. Approximately 0.23% of the sample comes from the top ten.

The V and J genes are TRBV10-1 and TRBJ2-1; a stretch of 15 junction bases matches TRBD2. Material: PBMCs. The origin of this receptor is a girl under two years old in good health and CMV-seronegative. This receptor has the CDR3 CASSEARTSGGVQFF. In nucleotide form, the sequence is TGCGCCAGCAGTGAGGCCCGGACTAGCGGGGGGGTTCAGTTCTTC.